This T cell receptor (beta chain) originates from a study of regulatory T cells in long-lasting Graves disease. Study results and limitations: TCR diversity was lower in persistent Graves' patients than in newly diagnosed ones.

Trimming removed 2 bases from V and 6 bases from J, with 11 bases in between. The CDR3 length is 14 residues. In germline, CDR1 is SEHNR, CDR2 FQNEAQ (reference sequence). Time point described: newly diagnosed GD, antithyroid drugs for less than 3 months. The TCR library was prepared using RNA isolated from PBMCs. Points on this clonotype: Its antigen is currently unknown.

TCR beta libraries were built with iRepertoire HTBI primers and Arm-PCR of CDR3 regions. Each CDR3 protein is one row after TCRdb ran MiXCR on the multiplex PCR reads. The data contain about 560,000 distinct CDR3 sequences, 16% of them singletons. These data also featured in a second study, about T cells in Graves' hyperthyroidism and ophthalmopathy. Per that study: Orbital computed tomography and thyroid ultrasound, together with serum TRAb and thyroxine and clinical symptoms, were used for diagnoses. Among thyroid clonotypes expanded above 0.001, most also appeared in blood. Ophthalmopathy, which appeared later, was predicted by the model a median roughly 6.5 months before onset.

The V gene is TRBV7-9, the J gene TRBJ2-1, with TRBD2 as a possible D gene (6 bases). This clonotype originated in a young man with Graves disease. The material was peripheral blood mononuclear cells (PBMCs), obtained at new diagnosis, from a patient treated with antithyroid drugs. The CDR3 DNA reads as TGTGCCAGCAGCTTACTGACCGGGAGCAATGAGCAGTTCTTC. Its translation: CASSLLTGSNEQFF. The entire variable domain, with the rest obtained from reference TRBV7-9 and TRBJ2-1, is as follows: DTGVSQNPRHKITKRGQNVTFRCDPISEHNRLYWYRQTLGQGPEFLTYFQNEAQLEKSRLLSDRFSAERPKGSFSTLEIQRTEQGDSAMYLCASSLLTGSNEQFFGPGTRLTVL.